This T cell receptor (beta chain) was recovered during a study of T-cell reconstitution after alpha-beta-depleted transplantation in children. Study-wide points: After transplant, at about two months, alpha-beta T cells were reportedly derived from several hundred expanded graft clones. Among T cells one year after transplant, newly produced cells accounted for most counts and diversity. The study traced high day-60 TCRbeta diversity in some patients to surviving recipient T cells and thymic progenitors.

The CDR3 runs 17 residues. Unique molecular identifiers were incorporated when the TCRbeta library was constructed. One entry per CDR3 protein, called by TCRdb with MiXCR from the PCR reads. The sample has around 180,000 distinct CDR3 sequences, 8.5% to 14% seen once. Note on this clonotype: The target antigen is unknown. The junction and the germline gene differ at one end; a read error may be behind it.

The sample in question was PBMCs, obtained before TCRalphabeta/CD19-depleted stem cell transplant. The genes are TRBV12-3 or TRBV12-4 and TRBJ2-7; TRBD2 agrees at 13 bases. The TCR comes from a boy between 2 and 10 years old with acute myeloid leukemia, due to receive a stem cell transplant. CDR3 nucleotides: TGTGTCAGCAGCCAAAGAGATTGGACTAGCGGGAGCTACGAGCAGTACTTC. This translates into CVSSQRDWTSGSYEQYF.